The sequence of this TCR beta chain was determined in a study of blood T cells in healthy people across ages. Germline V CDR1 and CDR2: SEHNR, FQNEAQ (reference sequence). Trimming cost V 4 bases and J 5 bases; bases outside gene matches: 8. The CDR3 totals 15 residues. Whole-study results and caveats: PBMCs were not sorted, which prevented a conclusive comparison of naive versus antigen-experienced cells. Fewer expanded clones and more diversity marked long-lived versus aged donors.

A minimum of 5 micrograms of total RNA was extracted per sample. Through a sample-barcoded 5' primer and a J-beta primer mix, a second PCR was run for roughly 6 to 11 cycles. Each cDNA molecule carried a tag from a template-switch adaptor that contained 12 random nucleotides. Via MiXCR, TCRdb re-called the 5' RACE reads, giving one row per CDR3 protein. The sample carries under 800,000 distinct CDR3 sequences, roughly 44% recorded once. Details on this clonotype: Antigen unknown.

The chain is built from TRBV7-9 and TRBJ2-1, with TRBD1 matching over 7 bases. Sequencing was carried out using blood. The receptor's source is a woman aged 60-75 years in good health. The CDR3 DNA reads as TGTGCCAGCAGCTCACGGGACAGCCGTAACAATGAGCAGTTCTTC. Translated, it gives CASSSRDSRNNEQFF. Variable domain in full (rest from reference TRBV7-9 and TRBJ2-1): DTGVSQNPRHKITKRGQNVTFRCDPISEHNRLYWYRQTLGQGPEFLTYFQNEAQLEKSRLLSDRFSAERPKGSFSTLEIQRTEQGDSAMYLCASSSRDSRNNEQFFGPGTRLTVL.